This TCR beta chain was captured by sequencing in a study of cytomegalovirus exposure and HLA in healthy donors. Study conclusions and caveats: One variant, a missense change in DCLRE1C, was linked in a later analysis to TCR beta V- and J-gene trimming.

PCR involved 60 Vbeta and 13 Jbeta primers. The method was immunoSEQ multiplex PCR; TCRdb's version includes in-frame clones alone and lacks a portion of them. The sample has about 170,000 clones, 76% seen once. As concerns this clone: Its specificity is unknown.

Material: PBMCs. This receptor was taken from a female donor in good health and CMV-seronegative.

The CDR3 loop reads CASSQELSGTGGNYGYTF. In DNA form, the CDR3 reads TGCGCCAGCAGCCAAGAACTTTCCGGGACAGGGGGCAACTATGGCTACACCTTC. This chain uses TRBV4-3 with TRBJ1-2; the match to TRBD1 covers 12 bases. The CDR3 spans 18 residues. The ends lost 0 bases at V and 2 bases at J; junction bases unmatched: 7. Looked up from germline, CDR1 is LGHNA and CDR2 is YSLEER.